This TCR beta chain was observed in a study of T-cell memory formation after mild COVID-19. V was cut by 6 bases and J by 3 bases, with 11 bases left in between. The CDR3 covers 12 residues. Germline values: CDR1 DFQATT, CDR2 SNEGSKA (reference sequence). Using its own MiXCR run on the 5' RACE reads, TCRdb lists one record per CDR3 protein. The table has some 600,000 distinct CDR3 sequences, 15% to 20% seen once; the top ten hold roughly 7.7%. This sequence joins TRBV20-1 and TRBJ1-1; no clear D. Sequencing was performed on PBMCs or a T cell subset sorted from them (not recorded which). The receptor comes from an adult woman who had mild COVID-19 (a few samples of this study predate the infection). Cell type and time point are not known. The CDR3 reads CSAPGLDTEAFF. Written as DNA, the CDR3 is TGCAGTGCGCCGGGCCTGGACACTGAAGCTTTCTTT.